This is a list of T cell receptor beta chains from one sample in a study of T cells in Graves' hyperthyroidism and ophthalmopathy. From the multiplex PCR reads, TCRdb called clonotypes with MiXCR, one entry per CDR3 protein. This sample has roughly 500,000 distinct CDR3 sequences, with over 45% found just once. The specimen was peripheral blood or thyroid tissue (not recorded which). These TCRs come from an adult woman with Graves' disease, either hyperthyroidism or ophthalmopathy (not recorded which). Each CDR3 is given with its conserved first and last residue. A D gene is named only where the DNA matches it firmly. Size values are once, few and many counts, or a class for expanded clones, and some rows have none.

abundance | j_gene | v_gene | d_gene | CDR3nt | CDR3aa
many | TRBJ1-1 | TRBV7-9 | NA | TGTGCCAGCAGCTTGGGCACCCACACTGAAGCTTTCTTT | CASSLGTHTEAFF
few | TRBJ2-5 | TRBV6-5 | NA | TGTGCCAGCAGTTACGGGGGCCGGGGCTGGGAAGAGACCCAGTACTTC | CASSYGGRGWEETQYF
many | TRBJ1-6 | TRBV11-2 | NA | TGTGCCAGCAGCCCAGCCCCAGGGTCACCCCTCCACTTT | CASSPAPGSPLHF
many | TRBJ2-7 | TRBV7-2 | NA | TGTGCCAGCAGCCAACAGGGATACGAGCAGTACTTC | CASSQQGYEQYF
NA | TRBJ1-4 | TRBV12-3/TRBV12-4 | NA | TGTGCCAGCAGGGCCCTCGGGGCGTCTGGCGAAAAACTGTTTTTT | CASRALGASGEKLFF
NA | TRBJ2-7 | TRBV2 | NA | TGTGCCAGTGGGGGCGAGCAGTACTTC | CASGGEQYF
NA | TRBJ2-5 | TRBV7-2 | TRBD2 | TGTGCCAGCAGCTTAGCTTTTGGACTAGCGGGCCCTGGGGGCAAGGAGACCCAATACTTC | CASSLAFGLAGPGGKETQYF
NA | TRBJ2-5 | TRBV2 | TRBD1 | TGTGCCAGCAGTGCTACAGGGGGTAATCAAGAGACCCAGTACTTC | CASSATGGNQETQYF
once | TRBJ1-6 | TRBV2 | TRBD1 | TGTGCCAGCAGCTCCCAGGGACAGGGGGCAAATTCACCCCTCCACTTT | CASSSQGQGANSPLHF
NA | TRBJ1-4 | TRBV7-2 | NA | TGTGCCAGCAGCCCCCGCGGCGGGAGAGGGACCGGGGAAAATGAAAAACTGTTTTTT | CASSPRGGRGTGENEKLFF
few | TRBJ1-1 | TRBV29-1 | NA | TGCAGCGTTGCGATGGGGGACTTCACTGAAGCTTTCTTT | CSVAMGDFTEAFF
NA | TRBJ1-1 | TRBV29-1 | NA | TGCAGCGTTGAAGTTTCCTCAAGGGAAGCTCTCTTT | CSVEVSSREALF
NA | TRBJ2-5 | TRBV10-2 | TRBD2 | TGCGCCAGCAGCCAACTAGCGGAGTACCAAGAGACCCAGTACTTC | CASSQLAEYQETQYF
few | TRBJ1-2 | TRBV29-1 | NA | TGCAGCGTTGAAGGGGGAACAGGGTTGAGCTACACCTTC | CSVEGGTGLSYTF
many | TRBJ1-1 | TRBV29-1 | NA | TGCAGCGTCAAACACCCGAACACTGAAGCTTTCTTT | CSVKHPNTEAFF
many | TRBJ1-5 | TRBV12-3/TRBV12-4 | NA | TGTGCCAGCAGGGACCTTGTAGGCAATCAGCCCCAGCATTTT | CASRDLVGNQPQHF
NA | TRBJ1-1 | TRBV25-1 | NA | TGTGCCAGCAGTGACCAGGGTTTGAACACTGAAGCTTTCTTT | CASSDQGLNTEAFF
NA | TRBJ1-5 | TRBV25-1 | TRBD1 | TGTGCCAGCAGTGCTGGGTACAGGGGTGGCCAGCCCCAGCATTTT | CASSAGYRGGQPQHF
many | TRBJ2-7 | TRBV5-1 | TRBD1 | TGCGCCAGCAGCTTGGGATGGGACAGGGGGCGCGAGCAGTACTTC | CASSLGWDRGREQYF
many | TRBJ2-7 | TRBV10-2 | TRBD1 | TGCGCCAGCAGATTAACAGGGGAATCCTACGAGCAGTACTTC | CASRLTGESYEQYF
many | TRBJ2-1 | TRBV7-9 | TRBD2 | TGTGCCAGCAGCTTAAGTCTAGCGGGCTCCTACAATGAGCAGTTCTTC | CASSLSLAGSYNEQFF
NA | TRBJ2-7 | TRBV7-2 | NA | TGTGCCAGCAGCTTAGCGTATCGGGGGGCTGGGTACGAGCAGTACTTC | CASSLAYRGAGYEQYF
many | TRBJ2-2 | TRBV10-3 | TRBD2 | TGTGCCATCAGTGGGCGGGGGAGCCCCACCGGGGAGCTGTTTTTT | CAISGRGSPTGELFF
many | TRBJ1-1 | TRBV20-1 | NA | TGCAGTGCTAGAGCGGCTTGGGGGGGCCGCGGCACTGAAGCTTTCTTT | CSARAAWGGRGTEAFF
NA | TRBJ2-7 | TRBV7-2 | TRBD2 | TGTGCCAGCAGCGCGAGGGCTAGCGGGAGGGAGTACGAGCAGTACTTC | CASSARASGREYEQYF
NA | TRBJ1-3 | TRBV6-1 | TRBD1 | TGTGCCAGCAGTGAAAGGACAGGACGGAGCTCTGGAAACACCATATATTTT | CASSERTGRSSGNTIYF